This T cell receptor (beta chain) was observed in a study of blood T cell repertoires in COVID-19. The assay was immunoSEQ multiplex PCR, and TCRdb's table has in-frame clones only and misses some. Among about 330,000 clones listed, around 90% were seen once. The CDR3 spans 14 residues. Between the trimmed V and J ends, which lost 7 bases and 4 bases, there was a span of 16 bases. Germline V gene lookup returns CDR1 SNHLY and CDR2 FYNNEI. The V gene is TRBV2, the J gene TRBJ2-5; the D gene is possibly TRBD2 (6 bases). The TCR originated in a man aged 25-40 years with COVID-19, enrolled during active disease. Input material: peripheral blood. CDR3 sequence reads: CASNLLALGETQYF. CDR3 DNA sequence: TGTGCCAGCAACCTCCTAGCGCTGGGAGAGACCCAGTACTTC.